Listed here are 19 T cell receptor beta chains from one sample, sequenced in a study of immune evolution from preneoplasia to lung adenocarcinoma. Assay used: immunoSEQ multiplex PCR; TCRdb lists only in-frame clones, some missing. The data contain about 5,000 clones, around 78% of them singletons. Sequenced sample: FFPE minimally invasive lung adenocarcinoma tissue. These receptors all come from a person aged 60-79 years with lung adenocarcinoma.

The CDR3 region is CASSLGQDRDQPQHF. CDR3 nucleotides: TGTGCCAGCAGCCTTGGACAGGACAGAGATCAGCCCCAGCATTTT. This rearrangement joins TRBV7-9 to TRBJ1-5; 7 bases fit TRBD1. Germline V gene lookup returns CDR1 SEHNR and CDR2 FQNEAQ (reference sequence). The V and J ends lost 5 bases and 5 bases, in that order; junction bases with no gene match: 9. The CDR3 has 15 residues. Using reference TRBV7-9 and TRBJ1-5 for the parts outside the CDR3, the full variable domain is DTGVSQNPRHKITKRGQNVTFRCDPISEHNRLYWYRQTLGQGPEFLTYFQNEAQLEKSRLLSDRFSAERPKGSFSTLEIQRTEQGDSAMYLCASSLGQDRDQPQHFGDGTRLSIL.

The J gene is TRBJ2-3, the V gene TRBV14; TRBD1 is a possible D gene (6 bases). CDR1 is SGHDN, CDR2 FVKESK, per germline. The CDR3 is 14 residues long. Trimming cost V 1 base and J 1 base, with 6 bases left between them. CDR3 in DNA: TGTGCCAGCAGCCAAGCAGGGGGCACAGATACGCAGTATTTT. This gives the protein CASSQAGGTDTQYF.

J is TRBJ2-7 and V is TRBV15; 8 bases map to TRBD2. Germline values: CDR1 LNHNV, CDR2 YYDKDF (reference sequence). The CDR3 runs to 15 residues. V dropped 1 base and J dropped 3; count of bases not matched to a gene: 5. CDR3 bases: TGTGCCACCAGCAGAGCGGGAGGGAGTTTCTACGAGCAGTACTTC. Translated, it gives CATSRAGGSFYEQYF.

This clone has a single count. This rearrangement joins TRBV7-2 to TRBJ1-2, with D hard to call. Looked up from germline, CDR1 is SGHTA and CDR2 is FQGNSA. The CDR3 is 12 residues long. Trimming took off 4 bases at V and 12 bases at J, with 15 bases between the two ends. This chain's CDR3 is CASSWGDTIHTF. The CDR3 nucleotides are TGTGCCAGCAGCTGGGGAGATACGATCCACACCTTC.

This clone showed up just once. CDR3 nucleotides: TGTGCCAGCAGTTACTTAGGAGGCACAGATACGCAGTATTTT. This sequence encodes CASSYLGGTDTQYF. The rearrangement uses TRBV6-5 and TRBJ2-3, with D hard to call. Deletions cut 1 base from V and 1 base from J, with 6 bases between. Germline V gene lookup returns CDR1 MNHEY and CDR2 SVGAGI. The CDR3 totals 14 residues.

V gene TRBV27 combines with J gene TRBJ1-6; tentative D call: TRBD1 (6 bases). The V end lost 9 bases, the J end lost 1 base, and 16 bases lay between the germline ends. CDR1 and CDR2 (germline): MNHEY, SMNVEV (reference sequence). This CDR3 has 16 amino acids. The CDR3 region is CASRLIGQSYNSPLHF. CDR3 nucleotides: TGTGCCAGTCGGCTAATAGGACAGTCCTATAATTCACCCCTCCACTTT.

The chain combines TRBV29-1 with TRBJ2-3; perhaps TRBD2 as D (5 bases). Germline loops: CDR1 SQVTM, CDR2 ANQGSEA. Trimming left V 6 bases short and J 4 bases short, with 11 bases between. CDR3 length: 12 amino acids. CDR3 coding DNA: TGCAGCGTCGATGGACTTTCAGATACGCAGTATTTT. It translates to CSVDGLSDTQYF.

The table lists this clone with a count of one. The chain carries TRBV4-2 and TRBJ2-7, with 8 bases fitting TRBD1. This CDR3 has 15 amino acids. Trimming removed 0 bases from V and 2 bases from J; junction bases left unmatched: 3. CDR1 is LGHNA and CDR2 is YNFKEQ in the germline V gene. The CDR3 bases are TGTGCCAGCAGCCAAGAAGGGACAGGAGCCTACGAGCAGTACTTC. Its translation is CASSQEGTGAYEQYF.

This clone was seen once. The V gene is TRBV28, the J gene TRBJ1-2; 9 nucleotides agree with TRBD1. This CDR3 has 16 amino acids. Germline CDR1 and CDR2: MDHEN and SYDVKM. V gave up 3 bases and J gave up 0 bases; unmatched junction bases: 5. This chain's CDR3 is CASSFGGTGSNYGYTF. Here the CDR3 DNA reads TGTGCCAGCAGTTTTGGCGGGACAGGGTCTAACTATGGCTACACCTTC.

The chain links TRBV5-6 to TRBJ2-1; 7 bases align to TRBD2. V trimming: 2 bases; J trimming: 4 bases; junction bases outside the gene matches: 3. CDR1 SGHDT and CDR2 YYEEEE come from the germline V gene. The length of the CDR3 is 14 residues. CDR3 region: CASSLGRAYNEQFF. CDR3 nucleotides: TGTGCCAGCAGCTTAGGGAGGGCTTACAATGAGCAGTTCTTC.

This rearrangement joins TRBV20-1 to TRBJ2-1; D not resolved. The ends were cut back, 3 bases at V and 3 bases at J, with 3 bases in the middle. The CDR3 consists of 11 residues. CDR1 and CDR2 from the germline V gene are DFQATT and SNEGSKA (reference sequence). CDR3 nucleotides: TGCAGTGCTAGTGTCTACAATGAGCAGTTCTTC. This encodes CSASVYNEQFF.

J is TRBJ2-7 and V is TRBV14; D is ambiguous. The CDR3 has 15 residues. Trimming stripped 2 bases from V and 6 bases from J, with 17 bases between. CDR1 and CDR2 (germline): SGHDN, FVKESK. The CDR3 sequence is CASSQLASGISEQYF. CDR3 coding DNA: TGTGCCAGCAGCCAATTAGCCTCTGGGATTAGCGAGCAGTACTTC.

The V gene is TRBV5-1, the J gene TRBJ2-2, with TRBD1 matching over 8 bases. The CDR3 sequence is 15 residues long. Germline V gives CDR1 SGHRS, CDR2 YFSETQ. Germline trimming cut 4 bases from V and 3 bases from J; bases unmatched to any gene: 5. The CDR3 here is CASSPTTGDTGELFF. CDR3 coding DNA: TGCGCCAGCAGCCCGACGACAGGGGACACCGGGGAGCTGTTTTTT.

The rearrangement uses TRBV6-4 and TRBJ2-2; D gene ambiguous. This CDR3 spans 13 amino acids. Germline CDR1 is MRHNA and CDR2 is SNTAGT. V was clipped by 4 bases and J by 3 bases, with 6 bases between them. The CDR3 DNA is TGTGCCAGCAGTGTTCAGGACACCGGGGAGCTGTTTTTT. Encoded protein: CASSVQDTGELFF.

The genes are TRBV7-3 and TRBJ2-3; D perhaps matches TRBD1 (5 bases). V was shortened by 1 base and J by 1 base, with 12 bases between the two germline ends. There are 16 residues in the CDR3. Germline loops: CDR1 SGHTA, CDR2 FQGTGA. CDR3 region: CASSLRARGRTDTQYF. Written as DNA, the CDR3 is TGTGCCAGCAGCTTAAGGGCTAGGGGTCGCACAGATACGCAGTATTTT.

The chain joins TRBV10-2 to TRBJ2-5; D gene uncertain. The CDR3 extends over 10 amino acids. Germline V gene sequence: CDR1 WSHSY, CDR2 SAAADI. Trimming stripped 8 bases from V and 4 bases from J, with 5 bases between. CDR3 sequence (DNA): TGCGCCAGCGCAGGAGAGACCCAGTACTTC. This encodes CASAGETQYF.

The rearrangement links TRBV6-5 to TRBJ1-5; maybe TRBD1 (5 bases). Trimming removed 5 bases at V and 3 bases at J, with 8 bases between. This CDR3 spans 13 amino acids. CDR1 and CDR2 from the germline V gene are MNHEY and SVGAGI. The CDR3 DNA sequence: TGTGCCAGCAGTCAGGGTTACAATCAGCCCCAGCATTTT. This gives the protein CASSQGYNQPQHF.

This clone was observed a single time. This rearrangement joins TRBV30 to TRBJ2-3; 10 bases fit TRBD2. Germline V lookup: CDR1 GTSNPN, CDR2 SVGIG (reference sequence). CDR3 length: 15 residues. Germline trimming cut 1 base from V and 4 bases from J; bases unmatched to any gene: 5. The chain's CDR3 is CAWSGLAGGADTQYF. CDR3 nucleotides: TGTGCCTGGAGTGGACTAGCGGGTGGGGCAGATACGCAGTATTTT.

The chain uses TRBV21-1 and TRBJ2-5; the D call in the table, TRBD2, was not verified against the DNA. TRBV21-1 has pseudogene status. The CDR3 runs to 15 residues. DNA for the CDR3: TGTGCCAGCTCCGGGACTAGCGGGGACCAAGAGACCCAGTACTTC. It translates to CASSGTSGDQETQYF.